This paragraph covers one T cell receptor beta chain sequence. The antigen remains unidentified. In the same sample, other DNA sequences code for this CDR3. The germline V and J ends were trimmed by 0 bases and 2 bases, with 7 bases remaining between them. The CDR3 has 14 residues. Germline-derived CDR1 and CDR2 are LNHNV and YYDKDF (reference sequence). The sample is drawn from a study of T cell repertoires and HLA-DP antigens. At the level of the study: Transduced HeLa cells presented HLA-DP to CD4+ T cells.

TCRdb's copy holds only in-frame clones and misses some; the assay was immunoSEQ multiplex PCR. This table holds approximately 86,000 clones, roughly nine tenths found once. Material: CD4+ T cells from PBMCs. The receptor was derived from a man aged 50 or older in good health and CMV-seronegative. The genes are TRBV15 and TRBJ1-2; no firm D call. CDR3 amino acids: CATSRDRGNYGYTF. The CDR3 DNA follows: TGTGCCACCAGCAGAGATCGCGGAAACTATGGCTACACCTTC.